This T cell receptor beta chain was sequenced in a study of shared clonotypes between healthy human individuals (TCRdb year 2020). With respect to the entire study: A few men and a couple of women, aged 18 to 49 years, made up the cohort. For each donor, CD4 naive and CD4 memory were each run on three plates, CD8 naive on two plates, and CD8 memory on one plate. To estimate repertoire size and how much clonotypes are shared between individuals, the study performed deep sequencing of blood TCR repertoires from five healthy adults. Libraries were prepared and TCR repertoires were sequenced by different laboratories using diverse techniques, in order to increase sequencing depth and limit assay-specific biases. Per donor, leukapheresis produced somewhere between about 0.94 and 9.5 billion PBMCs. The research as a whole found: Because the study included a small number of donors, the genetic and exposure-history diversity represented was limited. Sampling was limited to blood, and TCR repertoires in tissue likely differ from TCR repertoires in blood. About 5% of naive CD4, 3.5% of naive CD8, 2.3% of memory CD4, and around 0.4% of memory CD8 clonotypes were shared across a few donors. Compared with non-shared clonotypes, clonotypes shared by all four sorted-subset donors had higher generation probabilities. Naive subsets generally had larger estimated clonotype richness than memory subsets. Pairwise subsampling led to the expectation that sequencing depth would affect the degree of clonotype sharing among donors. Incomplete sequencing was indicated by rarefaction of sorted-subset datasets, despite the large sequencing depth.

TCR CDR3 regions were amplified from genomic DNA by multiplex PCR using the deep immunoSEQ assay. Extracted genomic DNA from each cell subset was spread evenly across all wells of several immunoSEQ 96-well plates, with each plate serving as a replicate. For sorted subsets, about 0.2 ug genomic DNA, equal to about 30,000 T cell genomes, was loaded into each replicate PCR. Purified libraries were quantified with a Qubit 3.0 fluorometer, sized on a Bioanalyzer 2100, and re-quantified with the KAPA Library Quantification kit. A separate single-read 150-cycle Illumina NextSeq 550 flow cell was used to sequence each immunoSEQ 96-well plate. The paper's data handling went like this. Because the immunoSEQ output included only junctional sequences and no quality scores, the filtering could not be the same as the filtering used for full-length reads. Sequences were annotated with PyIR, a Python wrapper for IgBLAST v1.9, using IMGT germline references to assign V/J genes and CDR3. Reads with weak V/J assignments (E-value above 1e-6), missing CDR3, stop codons, out-of-frame junctions, or ambiguous translated residues were removed. V3J clonotypes were defined as sequences sharing the same inferred V gene, J gene, and CDR3 amino acid sequence. Percentage overlap between repertoires was computed as shared unique clonotypes divided by the size of the smaller repertoire. Richness of each repertoire was evaluated using RTK rarefaction, the Chao1 estimator, and Recon v2.1 estimates of unobserved clonotypes. Generation probabilities for all TCRbeta clonotypes obtained by the gDNA method from four donors were computed using OLGA. TCRdb stores this immuneACCESS table with in-frame sequences only. Part of the clones is absent; in the studies checked, under half of the shortfall reflects unresolved V genes, and no reason is known for the rest. V and J calls and clone size are copied from that table; D and trimming were computed from the DNA. In all, the sample holds a few hundred thousand clones, and about 96% of those were seen once. The ten biggest clones cover 0.057% of the sample.

Donors were healthy HIV-negative adults with no recently reported acute infections or vaccinations. Only Caucasian adults living in Nashville, Tennessee, USA were represented among the donors. CD4+ T cells were enriched by magnetic negative selection; naive cells were then positively selected on CD45RA, and the negative fraction formed the memory subset. After blood collection by leukapheresis, PBMCs were isolated using Ficoll-Histopaque density gradient centrifugation and then cryopreserved in the vapor phase of liquid nitrogen. Analytical flow cytometry was used to check the purity and quantity of each magnetically sorted T cell population. Genomic DNA was isolated from each sorted fraction and quantified by UV absorbance on a Nanodrop 2000c. As for this clone: Its antigen is still unknown. Qualities for individual bases were not recorded, and no much larger clone is one base off.

The material sequenced was naive CD4+ T cells sorted from blood. The meaning of the sample's cell subset or site label: CD45RA+ positively selected. This TCR derives from a woman between 25 and 40 years old in good health.

The DNA is TGTGCCAGCAGTGAAACCTCCTTGACAGGGTTGGGCGGCAATCAGCCCCAGCATTTT. It encodes CASSETSLTGLGGNQPQHF. The chain employs TRBV2 and TRBJ1-5, and 7 bases in between align with TRBD1. The germline V end is reduced by 2 bases and the J end by 2 bases; junction bases left unmatched: 15. The CDR3 has 19 amino acids, counting the end cysteine and phenylalanine. Kept here is only the CDR3 DNA, which spans 57 bases and is read in frame from base 1. CDR1 and CDR2, per the germline V gene, are SNHLY and FYNNEI. Beyond the CDR3, the reference TRBV2 and TRBJ1-5 genes provide the residues; the full variable domain reads: EPEVTQTPSHQVTQMGQEVILRCVPISNHLYFYWYRQILGQKVEFLVSFYNNEISEKSEIFDDQFSVERPDGSNFTLKIRSTKLEDSAMYFCASSETSLTGLGGNQPQHFGDGTRLSIL.